This T cell receptor (beta chain) stems from a study of T cell responses to AZD1222 COVID-19 vaccine. Points from the study as a whole: Repertoires were sampled only after the peak T cell response. After two AZD1222 doses, spike-specific TCR breadth and depth rose versus day 0. In the spike-specific TCR repertoire, nearly half reportedly target unmutated variant regions.

On this clone: Its antigen is unknown.

The data were produced by immunoSEQ multiplex PCR, yet TCRdb's version contains in-frame clones alone and is incomplete. Of roughly 150,000 clones listed, 90% are singletons. The germline V gene has CDR1 WNHNN and CDR2 SYGVQD (reference sequence). Trimming cost V 0 bases and J 3 bases, with 3 bases left between them. CDR3 length: 13 residues. The chain combines TRBV10-1 with TRBJ1-5; no definite D call. Here the sequenced sample was peripheral blood, taken 28 days after the second AZD1222 dose. The receptor's source is an adult who received the AZD1222 COVID-19 vaccine. CDR3 protein: CASSESLNQPQHF. The DNA of the CDR3 is TGCGCCAGCAGTGAGTCACTCAATCAGCCCCAGCATTTT.